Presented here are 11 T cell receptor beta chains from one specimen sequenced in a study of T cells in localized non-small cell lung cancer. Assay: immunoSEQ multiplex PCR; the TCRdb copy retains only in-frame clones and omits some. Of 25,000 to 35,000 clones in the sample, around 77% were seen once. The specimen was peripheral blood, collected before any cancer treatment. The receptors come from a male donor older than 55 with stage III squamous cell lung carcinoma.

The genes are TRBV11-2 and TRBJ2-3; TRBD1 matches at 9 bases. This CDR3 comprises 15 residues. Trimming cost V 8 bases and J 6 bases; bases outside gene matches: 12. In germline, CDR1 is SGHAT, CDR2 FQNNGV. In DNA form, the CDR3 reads TGTGCCAGCGGGTTCCGGGACAGGGCAACCGATACGCAGTATTTT. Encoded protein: CASGFRDRATDTQYF.

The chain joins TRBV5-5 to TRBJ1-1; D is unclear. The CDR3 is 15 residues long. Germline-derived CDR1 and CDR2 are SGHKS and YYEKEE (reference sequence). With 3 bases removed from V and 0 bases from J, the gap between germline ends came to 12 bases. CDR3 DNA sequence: TGTGCCAGCAGCTGGAAGTTAAGCATGAACACTGAAGCTTTCTTT. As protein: CASSWKLSMNTEAFF.

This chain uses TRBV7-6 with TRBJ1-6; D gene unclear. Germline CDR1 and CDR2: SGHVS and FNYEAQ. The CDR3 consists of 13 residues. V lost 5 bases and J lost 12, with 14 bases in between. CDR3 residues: CASSPDGSLPLHF. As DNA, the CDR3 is TGTGCCAGCAGCCCCGACGGATCCTTACCCCTCCACTTT. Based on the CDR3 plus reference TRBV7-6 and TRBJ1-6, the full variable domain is GAGVSQSPRYKVTKRGQDVALRCDPISGHVSLYWYRQALGQGPEFLTYFNYEAQQDKSGLPNDRFSAERPEGSISTLTIQRTEQRDSAMYRCASSPDGSLPLHFGNGTRLTVT.

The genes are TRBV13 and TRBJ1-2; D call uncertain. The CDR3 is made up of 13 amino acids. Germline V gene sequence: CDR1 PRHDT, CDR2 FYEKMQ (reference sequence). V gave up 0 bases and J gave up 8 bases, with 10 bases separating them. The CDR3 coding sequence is TGTGCCAGCAGCTTAGGGAACGAACGGGGCTACACCTTC. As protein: CASSLGNERGYTF.

Written as DNA, the CDR3 is TGTGCCAGCAGTTTCAATTATCCGGGACAGGGCTATGGCTACACCTTC. As protein: CASSFNYPGQGYGYTF. This chain uses TRBV28 with TRBJ1-2, with 9 nucleotides matching TRBD1. This CDR3 contains 16 residues. V was clipped by 3 bases and J by 4 bases; unmatched bases: 9. CDR1 MDHEN and CDR2 SYDVKM come from the germline V gene.

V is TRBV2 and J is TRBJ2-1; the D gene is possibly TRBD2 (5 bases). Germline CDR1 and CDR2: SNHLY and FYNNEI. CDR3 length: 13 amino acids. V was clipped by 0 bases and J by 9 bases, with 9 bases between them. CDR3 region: CASSEATAGEQFF. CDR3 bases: TGTGCCAGCAGTGAAGCCACCGCGGGTGAGCAGTTCTTC. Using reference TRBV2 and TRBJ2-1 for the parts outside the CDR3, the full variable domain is EPEVTQTPSHQVTQMGQEVILRCVPISNHLYFYWYRQILGQKVEFLVSFYNNEISEKSEIFDDQFSVERPDGSNFTLKIRSTKLEDSAMYFCASSEATAGEQFFGPGTRLTVL.

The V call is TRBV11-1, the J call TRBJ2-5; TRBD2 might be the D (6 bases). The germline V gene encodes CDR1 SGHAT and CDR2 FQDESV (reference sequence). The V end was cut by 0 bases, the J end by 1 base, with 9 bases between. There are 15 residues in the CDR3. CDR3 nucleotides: TGTGCCAGCAGCTTAGCGTTAGCGGCCCAAGAGACCCAGTACTTC. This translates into CASSLALAAQETQYF.

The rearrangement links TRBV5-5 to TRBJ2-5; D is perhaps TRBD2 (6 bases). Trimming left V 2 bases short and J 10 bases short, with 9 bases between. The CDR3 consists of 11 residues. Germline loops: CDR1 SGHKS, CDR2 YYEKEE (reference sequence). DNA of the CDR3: TGTGCCAGCAGCTTTTCCGGGAGCCAGTACTTC. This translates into CASSFSGSQYF. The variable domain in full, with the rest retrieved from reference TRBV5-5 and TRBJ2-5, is DAGVTQSPTHLIKTRGQQVTLRCSPISGHKSVSWYQQVLGQGPQFIFQYYEKEERGRGNFPDRFSARQFPNYSSELNVNALLLGDSALYLCASSFSGSQYFGPGTRLLVL.

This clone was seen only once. In DNA form, the CDR3 reads TGTGCCAGCTCACCAACGGATAGCGGGAACTACGAGCAGTACTTC. It is translated as CASSPTDSGNYEQYF. The chain joins TRBV18 to TRBJ2-7; 8 nucleotides agree with TRBD2. The CDR3 runs 15 residues. V shed 2 bases, J shed 3 bases, and the junction held 6 bases outside the gene matches. The germline gives CDR1 KGHSH, CDR2 LQKENI.

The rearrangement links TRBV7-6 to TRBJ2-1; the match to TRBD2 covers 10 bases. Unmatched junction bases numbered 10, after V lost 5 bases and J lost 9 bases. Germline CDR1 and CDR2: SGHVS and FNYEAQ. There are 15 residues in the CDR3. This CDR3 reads CASSPGAGGLGEQFF. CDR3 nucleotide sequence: TGTGCCAGCAGCCCAGGAGCGGGGGGGTTGGGTGAGCAGTTCTTC.

This chain's CDR3 is CAWSAPPTGFEDGYTF. The CDR3 DNA reads as TGTGCCTGGAGTGCCCCCCCCACAGGGTTTGAGGATGGCTACACCTTC. The V call is TRBV30, the J call TRBJ1-2; D is perhaps TRBD1 (6 bases). Germline CDR1 is GTSNPN and CDR2 is SVGIG (reference sequence). V was clipped by 1 base and J by 6 bases, with 21 bases between them. CDR3 size: 16 residues. The full variable domain, completed using reference TRBV30 and TRBJ1-2, is SQTIHQWPATLVQPVGSPLSLECTVEGTSNPNLYWYRQAAGRGLQLLFYSVGIGQISSEVPQNLSASRPQDRQFILSSKKLLLSDSGFYLCAWSAPPTGFEDGYTFGSGTRLTVV.